Shown below are 9 T cell receptor beta chains from a single sample sequenced in a study of T cells after posttransplantation cyclophosphamide. Busulfan-fludarabine conditioning, marrow transplant, and cyclophosphamide on days +3 and +4 were administered. Data came from immunoSEQ multiplex PCR; TCRdb stores just in-frame clones and leaves some out. The repertoire holds 15,000 or so clones, about 90% seen once, with 0.5% to 0.6% in the top ten. This specimen consisted of CD4+ T cells sorted from blood, obtained after allogeneic stem cell transplant with posttransplant cyclophosphamide. Source of these receptors: a male patient aged 55 to 69 who received an allogeneic stem cell transplant from a related donor and was CMV-positive. T cells may partly derive from the graft donor.

The rearrangement links TRBV27 to TRBJ1-1; 9 bases map to TRBD1. CDR1 is MNHEY, CDR2 SMNVEV, per germline (reference sequence). Trimming at V came to 5 bases and at J to 11 bases, leaving 9 bases not matched to a gene. This CDR3 region has 13 residues. The CDR3 nucleotides are TGTGCCAGCAGTCAAACAGGGGGCCCTAAGGCTTTCTTT. This encodes CASSQTGGPKAFF.

The sample holds one count of this clone. V usage is TRBV21-1 and J usage is TRBJ2-4; the tabulated D call, TRBD2, remains unverified against the DNA. TRBV21-1 counts as a pseudogene. There are 18 residues in the CDR3. CDR3 nucleotide sequence: TGTGCCAGCCCTCGCGTCGGGGGACTATCCTTAGCCAAAAACATTCAGTACTTC. It specifies CASPRVGGLSLAKNIQYF.

The genes are TRBV5-4 and TRBJ1-4; unclear D gene. V was cut by 0 bases and J by 5 bases, with 5 bases left in between. CDR1 and CDR2 (germline): SGHNT, YYREEE (reference sequence). The CDR3 covers 13 residues. The CDR3, as DNA: TGTGCCAGCAGCTTGGGGCAGAATGAAAAACTGTTTTTT. Translated, it gives CASSLGQNEKLFF.

This chain uses TRBV6-1 with TRBJ2-7; 8 nucleotides line up with TRBD1. The V segment lost 6 bases and the J segment 1 base; nucleotides outside the gene matches: 5. Looked up from germline, CDR1 is MNHNS and CDR2 is SASEGT. The CDR3 spans 14 residues. In DNA, the CDR3 is TGTGCCAGCAGCCAGGACAGGGTATCCTACGAGCAGTACTTC. Protein sequence: CASSQDRVSYEQYF.

The chain has TRBV18 and TRBJ1-2; no clear D gene. V lost 0 bases and J 8 bases, leaving 19 bases between the germline ends. Germline V gene data show CDR1 as KGHSH and CDR2 as LQKENI. This CDR3 has 16 amino acids. CDR3 loop: CASSPPTFRGMGGYTF. CDR3 DNA: TGTGCCAGCTCACCACCGACGTTTCGGGGTATGGGCGGCTACACCTTC.

The V and J genes are TRBV27 and TRBJ1-1, with D perhaps TRBD1 (6 bases). CDR3 length equals 14 residues. Trimming removed 6 bases at V and 0 bases at J, with 11 bases between. Germline V gene sequence: CDR1 MNHEY, CDR2 SMNVEV (reference sequence). For the CDR3, the DNA is TGTGCCAGCAGCTGGGGACAATTGAACACTGAAGCTTTCTTT. Translating it yields CASSWGQLNTEAFF.

The V gene is TRBV7-8, the J gene TRBJ2-1; 7 positions agree with TRBD2. CDR3 size: 13 residues. Germline V gene lookup returns CDR1 SGHVS and CDR2 FQNEAQ. Trimming at V came to 4 bases and at J to 8 bases, leaving 5 bases not matched to a gene. Written as DNA, the CDR3 is TGTGCCAGCAGCTCACTGCTAGCGGATGAGCAGTTCTTC. It encodes CASSSLLADEQFF.

The chain has TRBV19 and TRBJ2-3, with 14 nucleotides matching TRBD2. The length of the CDR3 is 15 residues. Germline V gene data show CDR1 as LNHDA and CDR2 as SQIVND (reference sequence). V dropped 3 bases and J dropped 5; count of bases not matched to a gene: 1. CDR3 residues: CASSMTSGGGDTQYF. CDR3 coding DNA: TGTGCCAGTAGTATGACTAGCGGGGGGGGAGATACGCAGTATTTT.

This clone came up once. The rearrangement links TRBV11-1 to TRBJ2-1, with 8 bases fitting TRBD1. This CDR3 is built from 15 residues. Per the germline V gene, CDR1 is SGHAT and CDR2 is FQDESV (reference sequence). V gave up 4 bases and J gave up 4 bases; unmatched junction bases: 6. CDR3 in amino acids: CASSSQGAPYNEQFF. Written as DNA, the CDR3 is TGTGCCAGCAGCTCCCAGGGGGCCCCTTACAATGAGCAGTTCTTC.